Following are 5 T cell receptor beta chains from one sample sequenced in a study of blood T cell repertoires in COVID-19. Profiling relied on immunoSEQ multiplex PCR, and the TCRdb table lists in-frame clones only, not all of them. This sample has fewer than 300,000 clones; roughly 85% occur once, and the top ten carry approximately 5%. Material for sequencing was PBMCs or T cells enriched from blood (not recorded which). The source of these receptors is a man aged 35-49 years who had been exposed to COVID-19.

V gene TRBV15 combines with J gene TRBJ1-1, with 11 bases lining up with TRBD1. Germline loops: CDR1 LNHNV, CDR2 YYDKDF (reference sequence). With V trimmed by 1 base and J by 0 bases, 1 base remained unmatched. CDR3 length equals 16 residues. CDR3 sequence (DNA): TGTGCCACCAGCAGAGGGACAGGGGGCCTGAACACTGAAGCTTTCTTT. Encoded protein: CATSRGTGGLNTEAFF. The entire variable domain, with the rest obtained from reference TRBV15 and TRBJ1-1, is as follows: DAMVIQNPRYQVTQFGKPVTLSCSQTLNHNVMYWYQQKSSQAPKLLFHYYDKDFNNEADTPDNFQSRRPNTSFCFLDIRSPGLGDTAMYLCATSRGTGGLNTEAFFGQGTRLTVV.

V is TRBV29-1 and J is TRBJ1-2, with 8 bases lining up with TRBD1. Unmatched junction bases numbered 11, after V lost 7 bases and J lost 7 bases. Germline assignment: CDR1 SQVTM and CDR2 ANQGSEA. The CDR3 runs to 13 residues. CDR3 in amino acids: CSAVRQGMGGYTF. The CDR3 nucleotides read TGCAGCGCCGTTAGACAGGGGATGGGTGGCTACACCTTC. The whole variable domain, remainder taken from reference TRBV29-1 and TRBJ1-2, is SAVISQKPSRDICQRGTSLTIQCQVDSQVTMMFWYRQQPGQSLTLIATANQGSEATYESGFVIDKFPISRPNLTFSTLTVSNMSPEDSSIYLCSAVRQGMGGYTFGSGTRLTVV.

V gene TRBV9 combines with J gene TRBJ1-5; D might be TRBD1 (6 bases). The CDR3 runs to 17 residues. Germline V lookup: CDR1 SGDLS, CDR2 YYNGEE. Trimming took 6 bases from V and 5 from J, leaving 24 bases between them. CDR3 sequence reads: CASILPQRGALDQPQHF. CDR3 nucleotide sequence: TGTGCCAGCATCCTCCCACAACGGGGGGCGTTGGATCAGCCCCAGCATTTT. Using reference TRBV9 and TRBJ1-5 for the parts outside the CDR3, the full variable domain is DSGVTQTPKHLITATGQRVTLRCSPRSGDLSVYWYQQSLDQGLQFLIQYYNGEERAKGNILERFSAQQFPDLHSELNLSSLELGDSALYFCASILPQRGALDQPQHFGDGTRLSIL.

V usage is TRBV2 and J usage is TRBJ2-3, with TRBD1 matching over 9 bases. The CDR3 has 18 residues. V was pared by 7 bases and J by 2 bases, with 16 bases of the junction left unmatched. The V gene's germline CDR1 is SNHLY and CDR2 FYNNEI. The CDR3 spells CASIPSGTGSGVTDTQYF. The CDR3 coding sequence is TGTGCCAGCATTCCCTCCGGGACAGGGAGCGGCGTCACAGATACGCAGTATTTT.

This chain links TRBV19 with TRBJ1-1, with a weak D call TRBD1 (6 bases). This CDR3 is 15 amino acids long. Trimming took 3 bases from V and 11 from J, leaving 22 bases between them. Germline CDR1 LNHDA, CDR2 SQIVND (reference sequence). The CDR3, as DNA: TGTGCCAGTAGTATGGCCGGACAGATAACACTGAATGCTTTCTTT. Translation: CASSMAGQITLNAFF.